The rows below give T cell receptor beta chains drawn from one sample of a study of T-cell reconstitution after alpha-beta-depleted transplantation in children. A single record per CDR3 protein comes from TCRdb applying MiXCR to the PCR reads. The data hold hundreds of thousands of distinct CDR3 sequences, with 10% to 15% observed a single time. The sample in question was PBMCs, mostly from graft donor cells, obtained 360 days after TCRalphabeta/CD19-depleted stem cell transplant. The receptor set was obtained from a male patient under 18 who had a stem cell transplant for acute myeloid leukemia, so the T cells may come from the graft donor. CDR3s include the opening cysteine and the closing phenylalanine or tryptophan. The order of the fields is J gene, clone size, D gene, V gene, CDR3 protein, CDR3 DNA. D genes are given only for firm matches. Part of the rows lack a size; the others show once, few, many or a class for expanded clones.

J gene: TRBJ2-5
clone size: few
D gene: .
V gene: TRBV7-2
CDR3 protein: CASNLLRETQYF
CDR3 DNA: TGTGCCAGCAACCTCCTCCGGGAGACCCAGTACTTC

J gene: TRBJ2-2
clone size: .
D gene: .
V gene: TRBV7-2
CDR3 protein: CASSRHGAAGTGELFF
CDR3 DNA: TGTGCCAGCAGCCGCCATGGGGCAGCCGGCACCGGGGAGCTGTTTTTT

J gene: TRBJ2-7
clone size: few
D gene: .
V gene: TRBV12-3/TRBV12-4
CDR3 protein: CASSSLRDSYEQYF
CDR3 DNA: TGTGCCAGCAGTTCACTGCGGGACAGCTACGAGCAGTACTTC

J gene: TRBJ2-7
clone size: few
D gene: .
V gene: TRBV29-1
CDR3 protein: CSVGSTVAAYEQYF
CDR3 DNA: TGCAGCGTCGGTTCGACAGTGGCCGCCTACGAGCAGTACTTC

J gene: TRBJ2-5
clone size: .
D gene: TRBD2
V gene: TRBV2
CDR3 protein: CASSPGLARETQYF
CDR3 DNA: TGTGCCAGCAGTCCGGGACTAGCGAGAGAGACCCAGTACTTC

J gene: TRBJ2-1
clone size: .
D gene: TRBD2
V gene: TRBV25-1
CDR3 protein: CASSEAGTSGSSLQFF
CDR3 DNA: TGTGCCAGCAGTGAAGCCGGGACTAGCGGGAGTTCGCTCCAGTTCTTC

J gene: TRBJ1-1
clone size: .
D gene: TRBD1
V gene: TRBV7-6
CDR3 protein: CASSPGQAENTEAFF
CDR3 DNA: TGTGCCAGCAGCCCCGGACAGGCGGAAAACACTGAAGCTTTCTTT

J gene: TRBJ2-7
clone size: few
D gene: .
V gene: TRBV5-1
CDR3 protein: CASSGAGHSYEQYF
CDR3 DNA: TGCGCCAGCAGCGGAGCGGGACACTCCTACGAGCAGTACTTC

J gene: TRBJ2-1
clone size: .
D gene: TRBD2
V gene: TRBV5-4
CDR3 protein: CASSLGAGGSLNEQFF
CDR3 DNA: TGTGCCAGCAGCTTGGGTGCGGGAGGATCGCTCAATGAGCAGTTCTTC

J gene: TRBJ2-3
clone size: .
D gene: TRBD2
V gene: TRBV6-2/TRBV6-3
CDR3 protein: CASGLAASTDTQYF
CDR3 DNA: TGTGCCAGCGGACTAGCGGCCAGCACAGATACGCAGTATTTT

J gene: TRBJ2-1
clone size: .
D gene: TRBD2
V gene: TRBV3-1
CDR3 protein: CASSPRVSGSTHEQFF
CDR3 DNA: TGTGCCAGCAGCCCCCGGGTTAGCGGGAGCACCCATGAGCAGTTCTTC

J gene: TRBJ2-7
clone size: .
D gene: TRBD1
V gene: TRBV7-3
CDR3 protein: CASSLNRDRVGEQYF
CDR3 DNA: TGTGCCAGCAGCTTAAACCGGGACAGGGTGGGAGAGCAGTACTTC

J gene: TRBJ2-3
clone size: few
D gene: TRBD2
V gene: TRBV14
CDR3 protein: CASSQEVLAGGKHTQYF
CDR3 DNA: TGTGCCAGCAGCCAAGAGGTCTTAGCGGGAGGTAAACATACGCAGTATTTT

J gene: TRBJ2-2
clone size: few
D gene: TRBD2
V gene: TRBV29-1
CDR3 protein: CSVPMGLAGRGGELFF
CDR3 DNA: TGCAGCGTGCCGATGGGACTAGCGGGAAGAGGCGGGGAGCTGTTTTTT

J gene: TRBJ2-1
clone size: .
D gene: .
V gene: TRBV6-2/TRBV6-3
CDR3 protein: CASSPQLKRLGEGYNEQFF
CDR3 DNA: TGTGCCAGCAGTCCACAACTAAAGCGGTTGGGTGAGGGTTACAATGAGCAGTTCTTC

J gene: TRBJ2-5
clone size: .
D gene: .
V gene: TRBV4-3
CDR3 protein: CASSQDYGTTRFGTQYF
CDR3 DNA: TGCGCCAGCAGCCAAGATTATGGGACGACCCGATTTGGGACCCAGTACTTC

J gene: TRBJ2-7
clone size: medium-sized
D gene: TRBD1
V gene: TRBV29-1
CDR3 protein: CSIRDRGQYEQYF
CDR3 DNA: TGCAGCATCCGGGACAGGGGGCAGTACGAGCAGTACTTC

J gene: TRBJ2-1
clone size: many
D gene: .
V gene: TRBV10-3
CDR3 protein: CAISEGPNSYNEQFF
CDR3 DNA: TGTGCCATCAGTGAGGGCCCAAACTCCTACAATGAGCAGTTCTTC

J gene: TRBJ2-7
clone size: many
D gene: .
V gene: TRBV24-1
CDR3 protein: CATSGASYEQYF
CDR3 DNA: TGTGCCACCAGTGGGGCAAGCTACGAGCAGTACTTC

J gene: TRBJ1-1
clone size: few
D gene: .
V gene: TRBV7-8
CDR3 protein: CASSLGAYQKAFF
CDR3 DNA: TGTGCCAGCAGCTTAGGGGCATATCAGAAAGCTTTCTTT

J gene: TRBJ2-5
clone size: many
D gene: .
V gene: TRBV7-2
CDR3 protein: CASSLAGQGGTQYF
CDR3 DNA: TGTGCCAGCAGCTTAGCGGGGCAGGGGGGGACCCAGTACTTC

J gene: TRBJ2-2
clone size: few
D gene: .
V gene: TRBV21-1
CDR3 protein: CASSTPGQGCTGELFF
CDR3 DNA: TGTGCCAGCAGCACACCGGGACAGGGGTGCACCGGGGAGCTGTTTTTT

J gene: TRBJ2-2
clone size: many
D gene: .
V gene: TRBV19
CDR3 protein: CASRRQIPGAGELFF
CDR3 DNA: TGTGCCAGTAGGCGCCAGATACCCGGGGCCGGGGAGCTGTTTTTT

J gene: TRBJ2-7
clone size: few
D gene: .
V gene: TRBV21-1
CDR3 protein: CAQISWKAGWSYEQYF
CDR3 DNA: TGTGCCCAGATATCGTGGAAGGCAGGGTGGTCCTACGAGCAGTACTTC

J gene: TRBJ1-5
clone size: few
D gene: .
V gene: TRBV20-1
CDR3 protein: CSASLPASNQPQHF
CDR3 DNA: TGCAGTGCTAGCCTTCCAGCTTCCAATCAGCCCCAGCATTTT

J gene: TRBJ2-7
clone size: many
D gene: TRBD2
V gene: TRBV4-3
CDR3 protein: CASSQEKTSGSYEQYF
CDR3 DNA: TGCGCCAGCAGCCAAGAGAAAACTAGCGGGAGTTACGAGCAGTACTTC

J gene: TRBJ2-7
clone size: few
D gene: .
V gene: TRBV7-9
CDR3 protein: CASSAECTYGREQYF
CDR3 DNA: TGTGCCAGCAGCGCCGAGTGCACCTATGGAAGGGAGCAGTACTTC

J gene: TRBJ2-3
clone size: many
D gene: TRBD2
V gene: TRBV4-2
CDR3 protein: CASSQDSLAGGWERDTQYF
CDR3 DNA: TGTGCCAGCAGCCAAGATTCCCTAGCGGGAGGGTGGGAGCGAGATACGCAGTATTTT

J gene: TRBJ2-7
clone size: .
D gene: .
V gene: TRBV29-1
CDR3 protein: CSGTQGYEQYF
CDR3 DNA: TGCAGCGGGACACAGGGTTACGAGCAGTACTTC

J gene: TRBJ2-7
clone size: .
D gene: .
V gene: TRBV28
CDR3 protein: CASSALDSVYSYEQCF
CDR3 DNA: TGTGCCAGCAGTGCACTAGACAGCGTGTACTCCTACGAGCAGTGCTTC

J gene: TRBJ2-5
clone size: .
D gene: TRBD1
V gene: TRBV7-6
CDR3 protein: CASSLTTGRETQYF
CDR3 DNA: TGTGCCAGCAGCTTAACGACAGGGCGGGAGACCCAGTACTTC

J gene: TRBJ2-7
clone size: few
D gene: .
V gene: TRBV12-3/TRBV12-4
CDR3 protein: CASSLVGGANVEQYF
CDR3 DNA: TGTGCCAGCAGTTTAGTTGGGGGCGCAAATGTCGAGCAGTACTTC

J gene: TRBJ2-5
clone size: many
D gene: .
V gene: TRBV2
CDR3 protein: CASRRGMETQYF
CDR3 DNA: TGTGCCAGCAGACGGGGGATGGAGACCCAGTACTTC

J gene: TRBJ2-1
clone size: few
D gene: .
V gene: TRBV7-3
CDR3 protein: CASSLSLGNNEQFF
CDR3 DNA: TGTGCCAGCAGCTTAAGCCTAGGAAACAATGAGCAGTTCTTC

J gene: TRBJ2-3
clone size: many
D gene: TRBD2
V gene: TRBV3-1
CDR3 protein: CASSQEKMERERTDTQYF
CDR3 DNA: TGTGCCAGCAGCCAAGAGAAAATGGAGCGGGAGAGAACAGATACGCAGTATTTT

J gene: TRBJ2-1
clone size: many
D gene: TRBD2
V gene: TRBV20-1
CDR3 protein: CSASKTSGYNEQFF
CDR3 DNA: TGCAGTGCTAGCAAGACTAGCGGTTACAATGAGCAGTTCTTC

J gene: TRBJ1-4
clone size: few
D gene: TRBD1
V gene: TRBV20-1
CDR3 protein: CSAHHRQGGPKLFF
CDR3 DNA: TGCAGTGCTCACCACCGACAGGGAGGTCCAAAACTGTTTTTT

J gene: TRBJ2-7
clone size: few
D gene: .
V gene: TRBV20-1
CDR3 protein: CSALDLRLSYEQYF
CDR3 DNA: TGCAGTGCTTTGGACTTACGCCTCTCCTACGAGCAGTACTTC

J gene: TRBJ2-4
clone size: .
D gene: .
V gene: TRBV7-2
CDR3 protein: CASSWERGSSAKNIQYF
CDR3 DNA: TGTGCCAGCAGCTGGGAGAGGGGATCTTCAGCCAAAAACATTCAGTACTTC

J gene: TRBJ2-7
clone size: .
D gene: .
V gene: TRBV7-8
CDR3 protein: CASSLVGSATYEQYF
CDR3 DNA: TGTGCCAGCAGCTTAGTCGGATCCGCTACCTACGAGCAGTACTTC

J gene: TRBJ2-1
clone size: .
D gene: .
V gene: TRBV7-9
CDR3 protein: CASSLDTSYNEQFF
CDR3 DNA: TGTGCCAGCAGCCTGGACACTAGTTACAATGAGCAGTTCTTC

J gene: TRBJ2-7
clone size: few
D gene: .
V gene: TRBV9
CDR3 protein: CASSVTGGRGSYEQYF
CDR3 DNA: TGTGCCAGCAGCGTAACTGGGGGGCGCGGGAGCTACGAGCAGTACTTC

J gene: TRBJ2-7
clone size: few
D gene: .
V gene: TRBV29-1
CDR3 protein: CSVEAVASVSSYEQYF
CDR3 DNA: TGCAGCGTTGAAGCGGTGGCTAGCGTAAGCTCCTACGAGCAGTACTTC

J gene: TRBJ2-4
clone size: .
D gene: TRBD1
V gene: TRBV27
CDR3 protein: CASSPTGGVYIQYF
CDR3 DNA: TGTGCCAGCAGTCCGACAGGGGGGGTGTACATTCAGTACTTC

J gene: TRBJ1-1
clone size: .
D gene: .
V gene: TRBV5-1
CDR3 protein: CASSFLTGTAEAFF
CDR3 DNA: TGCGCCAGCAGCTTTCTTACAGGGACGGCTGAAGCTTTCTTT

J gene: TRBJ2-7
clone size: .
D gene: TRBD1
V gene: TRBV7-6
CDR3 protein: CASSLETGTEFFYEQYF
CDR3 DNA: TGTGCCAGCAGCTTAGAAACCGGGACAGAGTTTTTCTACGAGCAGTACTTC

J gene: TRBJ2-2
clone size: few
D gene: .
V gene: TRBV27
CDR3 protein: CASSPPTRRGTGELFF
CDR3 DNA: TGTGCCAGCAGTCCCCCGACTAGAAGGGGAACCGGGGAGCTGTTTTTT

J gene: TRBJ2-2
clone size: .
D gene: .
V gene: TRBV18
CDR3 protein: CASSPPGLNTNTGELFF
CDR3 DNA: TGTGCCAGCTCACCACCGGGCCTGAACACGAACACCGGGGAGCTGTTTTTT

J gene: TRBJ2-5
clone size: .
D gene: TRBD2
V gene: TRBV13
CDR3 protein: CASSPRDRGDQETQYF
CDR3 DNA: TGTGCCAGCAGCCCCCGGGATCGGGGGGACCAAGAGACCCAGTACTTC